A single sample is the source of the 26 T cell receptor beta chains below, sequenced in a study of blood T cell repertoires in COVID-19. Produced via immunoSEQ multiplex PCR; TCRdb's table is partial and in-frame only. This table has approximately 150,000 clones, around 80% appearing once. The sequencing sample was made of PBMCs or T cells enriched from blood (not recorded which). The receptors were gathered from a man aged 35-49 years with acute COVID-19.

This clone was detected only once. This sequence joins TRBV5-1 and TRBJ2-2; D not resolved. Germline V gene lookup returns CDR1 SGHRS and CDR2 YFSETQ. V gave up 1 base and J gave up 2 bases, with 9 bases separating them. This CDR3 comprises 15 residues. CDR3 in amino acids: CASSLMARNTGELFF. The CDR3 DNA reads TGCGCCAGCAGCTTGATGGCCCGAAACACCGGGGAGCTGTTTTTT.

The chain is built from TRBV28 and TRBJ1-5; 12 bases line up with TRBD1. The CDR3 is 17 amino acids. After removal of 11 bases from V and 2 bases from J, the junction contained 13 bases not matched to a gene. Germline V gives CDR1 MDHEN, CDR2 SYDVKM. CDR3 bases: TGTGCCTCCCACGGGACAGGGGGCCGTGGCGGCAATCAGCCCCAGCATTTT. Translation gives CASHGTGGRGGNQPQHF.

Regarding this clone: The junction and the germline gene differ at one end; a read error may be behind it. The chain has TRBV19 and TRBJ1-4; 7 bases match TRBD1. CDR3 length: 14 residues. CDR1 and CDR2 (germline): LNHDA, SQIVND (reference sequence). The CDR3 sequence: CASTGRGQNGKLFF. In DNA form, the CDR3 reads TGTGCCAGTACCGGGCGGGGACAGAATGGAAAACTGTTTTTT.

The chain employs TRBV11-3 and TRBJ2-1; 10 nucleotides match TRBD2. V was pared by 4 bases and J by 12 bases, with 9 bases of the junction left unmatched. The germline V gene encodes CDR1 SGHNT and CDR2 YENEEA. The CDR3 sequence is 14 residues long. CDR3 protein: CASSSGLAALGQFF. In nucleotides, the CDR3 is TGTGCCAGCAGCTCCGGACTAGCGGCACTAGGGCAGTTCTTC.

This clone came up a few times. The chain joins TRBV27 to TRBJ1-6; D call uncertain. Trimming removed 3 bases from V and 7 bases from J, with 10 bases in between. The CDR3 extends over 14 amino acids. Per the germline V gene, CDR1 is MNHEY and CDR2 is SMNVEV (reference sequence). The CDR3 here is CASSLRGVNSPLHF. DNA of the CDR3: TGTGCCAGCAGTTTGCGGGGTGTAAATTCACCCCTCCACTTT.

The chain couples TRBV7-3 to TRBJ2-1, with 9 bases identical to TRBD2. Germline V gene data show CDR1 as SGHTA and CDR2 as FQGTGA. CDR3 length: 15 amino acids. J was trimmed by 7 bases and V by 2 bases; bases with no gene match: 6. CDR3 in amino acids: CASSLLASGGNEQFF. The CDR3 nucleotides are TGTGCCAGCAGCTTACTGGCGAGCGGGGGGAATGAGCAGTTCTTC.

This chain links TRBV11-2 with TRBJ2-1; 9 bases map to TRBD1. Germline values: CDR1 SGHAT, CDR2 FQNNGV. CDR3 length equals 15 residues. The ends lost 3 bases at V and 2 bases at J; junction bases unmatched: 2. CDR3 DNA sequence: TGTGCCAGCAGCTTGACAGGGGGTACCTACAATGAGCAGTTCTTC. Encoded protein: CASSLTGGTYNEQFF.

The chain uses TRBV4-2 and TRBJ2-5, with 7 nucleotides matching TRBD1. This CDR3 contains 15 residues. The V segment lost 4 bases and the J segment 4 bases; nucleotides outside the gene matches: 9. Germline lookup yields CDR1 LGHNA and CDR2 YNFKEQ. The CDR3 DNA reads as TGTGCCAGCAGCCGACCTGGACAGGAAGCAGAGACCCAGTACTTC. Amino acids: CASSRPGQEAETQYF.

A single count supports this clone. The V and J genes are TRBV11-1 and TRBJ2-1; possibly TRBD2 for D (6 bases). CDR3 length: 15 residues. V lost 5 bases and J lost 5, with 16 bases in between. Per germline, CDR1 SGHAT and CDR2 FQDESV (reference sequence). The CDR3 nucleotides are TGTGCCAGCAGCCCGCGCGGTGGAGGGAACAATGAGCAGTTCTTC. Protein product: CASSPRGGGNNEQFF.

The chain joins TRBV27 to TRBJ1-4; D call uncertain. Looked up from germline, CDR1 is MNHEY and CDR2 is SMNVEV (reference sequence). Trimming left V 3 bases short and J 4 bases short, with 9 bases between. The length of the CDR3 is 14 residues. The CDR3 sequence is CASSFVGVNEKLFF. The CDR3 DNA follows: TGTGCCAGCAGTTTTGTCGGGGTTAATGAAAAACTGTTTTTT. The whole variable domain, remainder taken from reference TRBV27 and TRBJ1-4, is EAQVTQNPRYLITVTGKKLTVTCSQNMNHEYMSWYRQDPGLGLRQIYYSMNVEVTDKGDVPEGYKVSRKEKRNFPLILESPSPNQTSLYFCASSFVGVNEKLFFGSGTQLSVL.

This clone showed up just once. The rearrangement uses TRBV7-3 and TRBJ1-1; 8 bases line up with TRBD1. The CDR3 extends over 14 amino acids. Germline-derived CDR1 and CDR2 are SGHTA and FQGTGA. V was clipped by 5 bases and J by 4 bases; unmatched bases: 6. The CDR3: CASSPRGRSTEAFF. CDR3 in DNA: TGTGCCAGCAGCCCCAGGGGGCGAAGCACTGAAGCTTTCTTT.

This clone was seen a few times. The V and J genes are TRBV4-2 and TRBJ2-7; 7 bases match TRBD2. Trimming took 0 bases from V and 3 from J; bases not matched to a gene: 5. Germline V gives CDR1 LGHNA, CDR2 YNFKEQ. This CDR3 contains 15 residues. The CDR3 reads CASSQDTASGYEQYF. The CDR3 region has the DNA TGTGCCAGCAGCCAAGATACGGCTAGCGGCTACGAGCAGTACTTC.

This clone was seen a few times. This rearrangement joins TRBV11-2 to TRBJ2-5, with 10 bases lining up with TRBD1. This CDR3 spans 18 amino acids. Germline V lookup: CDR1 SGHAT, CDR2 FQNNGV. With V trimmed by 4 bases and J by 5 bases, 16 bases remained unmatched. Here the CDR3 reads CASSYLLAGQGVTETQYF. In DNA, the CDR3 is TGTGCCAGCAGCTACCTCTTAGCCGGACAGGGGGTAACGGAGACCCAGTACTTC.

The V call is TRBV5-1, the J call TRBJ1-2; the D gene is possibly TRBD1 (5 bases). The CDR3 totals 14 residues. Trimming cost V 4 bases and J 1 base, with 11 bases left between them. CDR1 and CDR2 (germline): SGHRS, YFSETQ. The CDR3 is CASSPDTFNYGYTF. The CDR3 DNA is TGCGCCAGCAGCCCGGACACGTTTAACTATGGCTACACCTTC.

This chain connects TRBV7-2 to TRBJ1-2; D is uncertain. The germline V and J ends were trimmed by 10 bases and 5 bases, with 8 bases remaining between them. The CDR3 covers 10 residues. Germline CDR1 reads SGHTA; CDR2 reads FQGNSA. For the CDR3, the DNA is TGTGCCATCGTATTATATGGCTACACCTTC. This sequence encodes CAIVLYGYTF.

The gene calls are TRBV27 and TRBJ2-3; D gene unclear. The CDR3 sequence is 14 residues long. V lost 3 bases, J lost 5 bases, and 12 bases lay in between. Germline V CDR1 and CDR2: MNHEY, SMNVEV (reference sequence). CDR3 sequence: CASSFGVAGDTQYF. The CDR3 DNA sequence: TGTGCCAGCAGTTTCGGAGTAGCCGGAGATACGCAGTATTTT.

V gene TRBV12-3 or TRBV12-4 combines with J gene TRBJ2-4; the D is unclear. CDR3 length: 13 residues. Trimming left V 2 bases short and J 5 bases short, with 7 bases between. The CDR3 sequence: CASSLHGENIQYF. CDR3 coding DNA: TGTGCCAGCAGTTTACACGGAGAAAACATTCAGTACTTC.

The chain joins TRBV2 to TRBJ1-2, with 8 positions matching TRBD1. The CDR3 consists of 17 residues. With 6 bases clipped from V and 1 base from J, the junction kept 13 bases outside the gene matches. CDR1 and CDR2 from the germline V gene are SNHLY and FYNNEI. The chain's CDR3 is CASRKEGGTGINYGYTF. CDR3 DNA: TGTGCCAGCAGGAAAGAAGGGGGGACAGGAATTAACTATGGCTACACCTTC.

For the CDR3, the DNA is TGTGCCAGCGGGGCAGGGACAGGGGTCTACGAGCAGTACTTC. Translating gives CASGAGTGVYEQYF. The chain links TRBV6-5 to TRBJ2-7; the match to TRBD1 covers 10 bases. Germline V gene lookup returns CDR1 MNHEY and CDR2 SVGAGI. V was pared by 8 bases and J by 3 bases, with 7 bases of the junction left unmatched. The length of the CDR3 is 14 residues.

This chain uses TRBV7-9 with TRBJ1-1; 8 bases fit TRBD1. Trimming at V came to 1 base and at J to 1 base, leaving 11 bases not matched to a gene. The CDR3 runs to 18 residues. Germline CDR1 SEHNR, CDR2 FQNEAQ (reference sequence). CDR3 in DNA: TGTGCCAGCAGCTTAGTGTTTAGGACAGGGTCGAGGAACACTGAAGCTTTCTTT. Its protein product is CASSLVFRTGSRNTEAFF.

The table lists this clone with a count of one. The chain links TRBV5-6 to TRBJ2-1; the D gene is possibly TRBD2 (5 bases). The CDR3 extends over 15 amino acids. The V gene's germline CDR1 is SGHDT and CDR2 YYEEEE. With 0 bases removed from V and 0 bases from J, the gap between germline ends came to 7 bases. CDR3 coding DNA: TGTGCCAGCAGCTTGGGAGGGAGCTCCTACAATGAGCAGTTCTTC. Amino acids: CASSLGGSSYNEQFF.

The chain employs TRBV19 and TRBJ2-7, with D perhaps matching TRBD2 (7 bases). Germline CDR1 and CDR2: LNHDA and SQIVND (reference sequence). V lost 6 bases to trimming and J lost 3 bases, with 12 bases between them. This CDR3 spans 13 amino acids. The CDR3: CASSGGRFYEQYF. The CDR3, as DNA: TGTGCCAGTAGCGGGGGGCGCTTCTACGAGCAGTACTTC. The entire variable domain, with the rest obtained from reference TRBV19 and TRBJ2-7, is as follows: DGGITQSPKYLFRKEGQNVTLSCEQNLNHDAMYWYRQDPGQGLRLIYYSQIVNDFQKGDIAEGYSVSREKKESFPLTVTSAQKNPTAFYLCASSGGRFYEQYFGPGTRLTVT.

The rearrangement links TRBV3-1 (or the pseudogene TRBV3-2) to TRBJ2-1, with D uncertain. The germline CDR1 and CDR2 sequences are LGHDT and YNNKEL (reference sequence). The germline V and J ends were trimmed by 0 bases and 6 bases, with 12 bases remaining between them. The CDR3 has 15 residues. CDR3 loop: CASSQEAGAVNEQFF. The DNA for the CDR3 is TGTGCCAGCAGCCAAGAAGCTGGCGCGGTCAATGAGCAGTTCTTC.

This clone was found a few times. This sequence joins TRBV19 and TRBJ1-2; TRBD1 matches at 10 bases. CDR1 and CDR2 (germline): LNHDA, SQIVND (reference sequence). V was clipped by 7 bases and J by 1 base; unmatched bases: 6. This CDR3 comprises 15 residues. The CDR3 is CASIEGQGLNYGYTF. In nucleotides, the CDR3 is TGTGCCAGTATTGAGGGACAGGGGCTTAACTATGGCTACACCTTC. Looking up the rest from reference TRBV19 and TRBJ1-2 gives the full variable domain: DGGITQSPKYLFRKEGQNVTLSCEQNLNHDAMYWYRQDPGQGLRLIYYSQIVNDFQKGDIAEGYSVSREKKESFPLTVTSAQKNPTAFYLCASIEGQGLNYGYTFGSGTRLTVV.

The V call is TRBV5-1, the J call TRBJ2-3; 11 bases are shared with TRBD2. J was trimmed by 0 bases and V by 2 bases; bases with no gene match: 8. The CDR3 is made up of 18 amino acids. Germline values: CDR1 SGHRS, CDR2 YFSETQ. CDR3: CASSLGLSGRDSTDTQYF. The DNA of the CDR3 is TGCGCCAGCAGCTTAGGCCTTAGCGGGAGGGATAGCACAGATACGCAGTATTTT.

The gene calls are TRBV7-3 and TRBJ2-3; possible D gene TRBD2, 7 bases. The CDR3 runs to 18 residues. Germline CDR1 SGHTA, CDR2 FQGTGA. Trimming cost V 5 bases and J 4 bases, with 25 bases left between them. The CDR3 DNA reads TGTGCCAGCAGCGAAACCCCAGGGGTGAGGGGAGGGGCAGATACGCAGTATTTT. It encodes CASSETPGVRGGADTQYF.